The present T cell receptor (beta chain) was sequenced within a study of blood T cell repertoires in COVID-19. Study at large: The origin of the acute and convalescent COVID-19 samples was the United States, Italy and Spain. From T cells, B-cell-depleted T cells, or PBMCs came the material, which was cDNA or gDNA.

The CDR3 extends over 12 amino acids. Germline V gene sequence: CDR1 SGHDT, CDR2 YYEEEE. The V gene lost 3 bases and the J gene lost 4 bases, with 7 bases spanning the gap. Under the authors' procedure: Reference gene primer amplification gave estimated nucleated cell counts. Data came from immunoSEQ multiplex PCR; TCRdb stores just in-frame clones and leaves some out. The DNA was the basis for D and trimming; V, J and clone size are from that table. The profile shows 200,000 to 300,000 clones, approximately 89% of them singletons. Recovery among Cohort 3 donors was established by two negative PCRs, clearance, or symptom resolution.

Material for sequencing was PBMCs or T cells enriched from blood (not recorded which). This rearrangement joins TRBV5-6 to TRBJ2-5; D is perhaps TRBD1 (5 bases). The TCR originated in a woman in her late teens or twenties who had recovered from COVID-19. As DNA, the CDR3 is TGTGCCAGCAGCTGGACAAGAGAGACCCAGTACTTC. It translates to CASSWTRETQYF.